These 29 T cell receptor beta chains were sequenced from one sample in a study of T-cell memory formation after mild COVID-19. Each CDR3 protein is one row after TCRdb ran MiXCR on the 5' RACE reads. The table has about 350,000 distinct CDR3 sequences, approximately 14% seen once. The source material was PBMCs or a T cell subset sorted from them (not recorded which). The source is a man aged 18 to 30 who had mild COVID-19 (a few samples of this study predate the infection). Cell type and time point are not known.

The CDR3 DNA is TGTGCCAGCAGCACAAGCGGGCTTCGGGGCTACACCTTC. It encodes CASSTSGLRGYTF. V gene TRBV7-2 combines with J gene TRBJ1-2; D remains ambiguous. The CDR3 consists of 13 residues. Trimming removed 5 bases at V and 8 bases at J, with 15 bases between. Per the germline V gene, CDR1 is SGHTA and CDR2 is FQGNSA.

This chain uses TRBV12-3 or TRBV12-4 with TRBJ1-2; D is unresolved. Trimming cost V 5 bases and J 3 bases, with 13 bases left between them. The CDR3 runs 14 residues. The CDR3 spells CASSMRGFDYGYTF. CDR3 nucleotide sequence: TGTGCCAGCAGTATGCGGGGATTCGACTATGGCTACACCTTC.

The chain couples TRBV6-4 to TRBJ2-1; possible D gene TRBD2, 5 bases. Trimming removed 2 bases from V and 2 bases from J, with 10 bases in between. Germline loops: CDR1 MRHNA, CDR2 SNTAGT. The length of the CDR3 is 15 residues. Here the CDR3 reads CASSDEYGTYNEQFF. The CDR3 coding sequence is TGTGCCAGCAGTGACGAGTACGGGACCTACAATGAGCAGTTCTTC.

This chain links TRBV12-3 or TRBV12-4 with TRBJ1-1; D not resolved. This CDR3 contains 16 residues. Trimming took 5 bases from V and 1 from J, leaving 17 bases between them. CDR3 residues: CASSPRGVDRNTEAFF. The CDR3, as DNA: TGTGCCAGCAGTCCACGCGGGGTTGATCGGAACACTGAAGCTTTCTTT.

The chain links TRBV7-3 to TRBJ1-1; D might be TRBD1 (5 bases). The ends were cut back, 5 bases at V and 6 bases at J, with 16 bases in the middle. The CDR3 runs to 14 residues. The germline CDR1 and CDR2 sequences are SGHTA and FQGTGA. The chain's CDR3 is CASSALRGSAEAFF. In nucleotides, the CDR3 is TGTGCCAGCAGCGCCCTGAGGGGTTCGGCTGAAGCTTTCTTT.

The sample holds a few counts of this clonotype. The J gene is TRBJ2-3, the V gene TRBV5-4; the D is unclear. Trimming pared 0 bases from V and 5 bases from J, leaving 7 bases between. The germline gives CDR1 SGHNT, CDR2 YYREEE (reference sequence). The CDR3 length is 13 residues. CDR3 in amino acids: CASSLVPEDTQYF. The DNA of the CDR3 is TGTGCCAGCAGCTTGGTCCCAGAAGATACGCAGTATTTT. Full variable domain (rest looked up from reference TRBV5-4 and TRBJ2-3): ETGVTQSPTHLIKTRGQQVTLRCSSQSGHNTVSWYQQALGQGPQFIFQYYREEENGRGNFPPRFSGLQFPNYSSELNVNALELDDSALYLCASSLVPEDTQYFGPGTRLTVL.

This clonotype was recorded at least ten times. J is TRBJ2-6 and V is TRBV4-3; a weak D match, TRBD2 (5 bases). CDR1 LGHNA and CDR2 YSLEER come from the germline V gene. The CDR3 has 16 amino acids. Trimming shortened V by 2 bases and J by 0 bases, and 8 bases separated the two germline ends. The CDR3 sequence: CASSQPEGSGANVLTF. The CDR3 DNA reads as TGCGCCAGCAGCCAACCCGAGGGCTCTGGGGCCAACGTCCTGACTTTC.

The chain uses TRBV20-1 and TRBJ1-2; D unclear. The CDR3 contains 14 residues. Trimming stripped 1 base from V and 3 bases from J, with 12 bases between. Germline V gives CDR1 DFQATT, CDR2 SNEGSKA (reference sequence). The CDR3 bases are TGCAGTGCTAGAGTCGGGGTCAGCTACTATGGCTACACCTTC. Translated, it gives CSARVGVSYYGYTF.

This clonotype was recorded at least ten times. The rearrangement links TRBV20-1 to TRBJ2-5; 7 bases fit TRBD1. V lost 5 bases to trimming and J lost 2 bases; unmatched junction nucleotides: 8. Germline V gene lookup returns CDR1 DFQATT and CDR2 SNEGSKA (reference sequence). The CDR3 covers 14 residues. The DNA of the CDR3 is TGCAGTGCTGACGAGGGACAGATACAAGAGACCCAGTACTTC. Its translation: CSADEGQIQETQYF.

The rearrangement links TRBV7-8 to TRBJ2-1, with D maybe TRBD1 (6 bases). The J call is doubtful: the DNA matches TRBJ2-5 better. The germline V gene has CDR1 SGHVS and CDR2 FQNEAQ. CDR3 length: 14 amino acids. The CDR3 reads CASNWGLGAETQYF. The CDR3 DNA sequence: TGTGCCAGCAACTGGGGGCTGGGTGCGGAGACCCAGTACTTC.

This clonotype appeared a few times. V usage is TRBV4-2 and J usage is TRBJ2-5; weak D call: TRBD1 (6 bases). CDR1 is LGHNA and CDR2 is YNFKEQ in the germline V gene. This CDR3 is built from 17 residues. The V gene lost 1 base and the J gene lost 1 base, with 16 bases spanning the gap. CDR3 residues: CASSQGLVRGSQETQYF. The CDR3 nucleotides are TGTGCCAGCAGCCAAGGTTTGGTGAGGGGGAGCCAAGAGACCCAGTACTTC.

This chain joins TRBV7-9 and TRBJ2-6, with TRBD2 identical over 10 bases. The CDR3 consists of 19 residues. CDR1 and CDR2 from the germline V gene are SEHNR and FQNEAQ (reference sequence). V trimming: 5 bases; J trimming: 5 bases; junction bases outside the gene matches: 15. The CDR3 loop reads CASSPRLAGVPARANVLTF. CDR3 sequence (DNA): TGTGCCAGCAGCCCCCGACTAGCGGGTGTCCCTGCTAGGGCCAACGTCCTGACTTTC.

This clonotype showed up just a few times. J is TRBJ1-5 and V is TRBV7-9, with D tentatively TRBD1 (6 bases). Germline-derived CDR1 and CDR2 are SEHNR and FQNEAQ (reference sequence). V gave up 5 bases and J gave up 7 bases, with 15 bases separating them. The CDR3 length is 14 residues. The CDR3, as DNA: TGTGCCAGCAGCGGCCCAGGGGTAAGGCAGCCCCAGCATTTT. This translates into CASSGPGVRQPQHF.

The chain employs TRBV7-3 and TRBJ2-7, with D maybe TRBD1 (6 bases). Germline V gene sequence: CDR1 SGHTA, CDR2 FQGTGA. Trimming left V 4 bases short and J 4 bases short, with 20 bases between. This CDR3 region has 16 residues. The CDR3 DNA is TGTGCCAGCAGCTGCTCCGGGACACCAGAAGTTTACGAGCAGTACGTC. Its protein product is CASSCSGTPEVYEQYV.

This clonotype was observed a handful of times. This chain connects TRBV12-3 or TRBV12-4 to TRBJ1-4, with a tentative D call TRBD1 (5 bases). The CDR3 has 15 amino acids. Trimming shortened V by 4 bases and J by 8 bases, and 17 bases separated the two germline ends. The CDR3 here is CASSYGATGGEKLFF. CDR3 DNA: TGTGCCAGCAGTTACGGAGCGACGGGGGGAGAAAAACTGTTTTTT.

This clonotype was counted many times. The chain employs TRBV7-2 and TRBJ2-3; D tentatively reads TRBD1 or TRBD2 (5 bases each). The CDR3 covers 17 residues. V lost 1 base and J 2 bases, leaving 16 bases between the germline ends. CDR1 and CDR2 from the germline V gene are SGHTA and FQGNSA. The CDR3 DNA is TGTGCCAGCAGCTTAGGGGTCCAACGGGGCACCACAGATACGCAGTATTTT. Translation gives CASSLGVQRGTTDTQYF.

The chain carries TRBV6-2 or TRBV6-3 and TRBJ2-3; a weak D match, TRBD2 (6 bases). Trimming removed 6 bases from V and 2 bases from J, with 18 bases in between. The length of the CDR3 is 16 residues. Germline V lookup: CDR1 MNHEY, CDR2 SVGEGT. CDR3 loop: CASSPLRDSPTDTQYF. For the CDR3, the DNA is TGTGCCAGCAGCCCCCTGAGGGACTCGCCCACAGATACGCAGTATTTT.

V usage is TRBV5-4 and J usage is TRBJ2-5; D may be TRBD1 (6 bases). This CDR3 is built from 17 residues. With 4 bases removed from V and 5 bases from J, the gap between germline ends came to 24 bases. Germline values: CDR1 SGHNT, CDR2 YYREEE (reference sequence). This chain's CDR3 is CASSTRVGQGTLETQYF. The DNA of the CDR3 is TGTGCCAGCAGCACGAGGGTTGGTCAGGGGACGTTGGAGACCCAGTACTTC.

The V gene is TRBV9, the J gene TRBJ2-1; tentatively, D is TRBD2 (5 bases). V was shortened by 2 bases and J by 9 bases, with 9 bases between the two germline ends. The germline V gene encodes CDR1 SGDLS and CDR2 YYNGEE. The CDR3 length is 12 residues. The CDR3 loop is CASSVLASEQFF. The CDR3, as DNA: TGTGCCAGCAGCGTCTTAGCGAGTGAGCAGTTCTTC.

J is TRBJ2-7 and V is TRBV24-1; 8 nucleotides agree with TRBD1. CDR1 is KGHDR, CDR2 SFDVKD, per germline. After removal of 3 bases from V and 4 bases from J, the junction contained 7 bases not matched to a gene. The CDR3 is 15 amino acids. CDR3 sequence (DNA): TGTGCCACCAGTGATACAGGGGGAGGCCCTTACGAGCAGTACGTC. Encoded protein: CATSDTGGGPYEQYV.

This clonotype was counted many times. This chain links TRBV20-1 with TRBJ2-5, with 8 bases aligning to TRBD1. Germline trimming cut 0 bases from V and 4 bases from J; bases unmatched to any gene: 7. Looked up from germline, CDR1 is DFQATT and CDR2 is SNEGSKA (reference sequence). The CDR3 extends over 15 amino acids. This CDR3 is CSARERTGLVETQYF. The CDR3 region has the DNA TGCAGTGCTAGAGAACGGACAGGGCTGGTAGAGACCCAGTACTTC.

J is TRBJ2-3 and V is TRBV4-3; tentatively, D is TRBD2 (6 bases). Trimming removed 0 bases from V and 5 bases from J, with 18 bases in between. The germline V gene has CDR1 LGHNA and CDR2 YSLEER. CDR3 length: 17 amino acids. CDR3 loop: CASSQDPRGGEVDTQYF. DNA of the CDR3: TGCGCCAGCAGCCAAGATCCAAGGGGCGGGGAGGTAGATACGCAGTATTTT.

The chain has TRBV4-1 and TRBJ1-5, with D possibly matching TRBD1 (5 bases). Trimming cost V 0 bases and J 9 bases, with 12 bases left between them. CDR1 MGHRA and CDR2 YSYEKL come from the germline V gene. CDR3 length: 14 amino acids. The CDR3, as DNA: TGCGCCAGCAGCCAAGATCGAGGGGACCGGCCCCAGCATTTT. It is translated as CASSQDRGDRPQHF.

This clonotype was observed a handful of times. This sequence joins TRBV6-6 and TRBJ2-5; 13 nucleotides line up with TRBD2. Germline CDR1 and CDR2: MNHNY and SVGAGI (reference sequence). V lost 4 bases and J lost 5; bases outside the gene matches: 13. The CDR3 runs 18 residues. This CDR3 reads CASSFGLAGAPVHETQYF. The CDR3 DNA is TGTGCCAGCAGTTTCGGACTAGCGGGGGCCCCCGTCCACGAGACCCAGTACTTC.

This clonotype was observed a few times. The V gene is TRBV5-1, the J gene TRBJ2-2, with 7 bases aligning to TRBD1. The CDR3 has 14 residues. Germline loops: CDR1 SGHRS, CDR2 YFSETQ. V shed 5 bases, J shed 4 bases, and the junction held 5 bases outside the gene matches. CDR3 amino acids: CASRGTVVTGELFF. In DNA, the CDR3 is TGCGCCAGCAGGGGGACAGTCGTCACCGGGGAGCTGTTTTTT.

The rearrangement joins TRBV9 to TRBJ2-2; 7 bases are a match to TRBD1. V shed 0 bases and J 3 bases; nucleotides not matched to a gene: 8. This CDR3 has 17 amino acids. Germline V gene lookup returns CDR1 SGDLS and CDR2 YYNGEE. The CDR3 nucleotides are TGTGCCAGCAGCGTAGCCCTCCTTGACAGGGACACCGGGGAGCTGTTTTTT. Protein: CASSVALLDRDTGELFF.

In this sample, this clonotype turned up a few times. The chain employs TRBV12-3 or TRBV12-4 and TRBJ1-4, with a weak D call TRBD1 (5 bases). The CDR3 consists of 12 residues. V was cut by 5 bases and J by 12 bases, with 13 bases left in between. The CDR3 bases are TGTGCCAGCAGTAAACGGGGGAGACAACTGTTTTTT. It encodes CASSKRGRQLFF.

This clonotype was detected ten times or more. V usage is TRBV12-3 or TRBV12-4 and J usage is TRBJ1-2, with D maybe TRBD1 (5 bases). V lost 7 bases and J 4 bases, leaving 16 bases between the germline ends. This CDR3 region has 14 residues. CDR3 sequence reads: CASTSQGLGYGYTF. The CDR3 DNA sequence: TGTGCCAGCACCAGTCAGGGTTTGGGCTATGGCTACACCTTC.

The V and J genes are TRBV20-1 and TRBJ1-1, with 8 nucleotides matching TRBD1. The germline V gene has CDR1 DFQATT and CDR2 SNEGSKA (reference sequence). With V trimmed by 3 bases and J by 7 bases, 7 bases remained unmatched. This CDR3 is 13 amino acids long. CDR3 protein: CSASDRGGGEAFF. CDR3 DNA: TGCAGTGCTAGTGACAGGGGCGGCGGTGAAGCTTTCTTT.